The 20 T cell receptor beta chains below all came from one sample that was sequenced in a study of graft-versus-host responses after intestinal transplantation (dated by TCRdb to the early 2020s). Interpreted using the paper, the time point label stands for: cells obtained before transplantation from donor or recipient. These TCRs are of unknown antigen specificity. The method behind the library was the immunoSEQ multiplex PCR assay. This immuneACCESS table, as held by TCRdb, lists in-frame sequences with V and J called but not all clones. Of the missing ones, under half trace to an unresolved V gene in checked studies; the others have no known cause. The sample records more than 95,000 clones, 90% of which are singletons. The top ten clonotypes cover approximately 0.17% of the sample. Source: unstimulated CD4+ T cells sorted from spleen or lymph node cells, taken before intestinal transplant. The receptor source for this set is a human donor who received an intestinal transplant.

The chain joins TRBV30 to TRBJ1-2; D is perhaps TRBD1 (6 bases). CDR1 GTSNPN and CDR2 SVGIG come from the germline V gene (reference sequence). Trimming removed 1 base at V and 8 bases at J, with 8 bases between. CDR3 length: 11 residues. The DNA of the CDR3 is TGTGCCTGGAGTGCGGGACACGGCTACACCTTC. This gives the protein CAWSAGHGYTF.

The V call is TRBV11-2, the J call TRBJ2-4; weak D call: TRBD2 (6 bases). V was pared by 2 bases and J by 3 bases, with 17 bases between. This CDR3 is 17 amino acids long. Per germline, CDR1 SGHAT and CDR2 FQNNGV. CDR3 in DNA: TGTGCCAGCAGCTTACGGGCCTTTTGGGAGGACAAAAACATTCAGTACTTC. Amino acids: CASSLRAFWEDKNIQYF. The whole variable domain, filled in from reference TRBV11-2 and TRBJ2-4, reads EAGVAQSPRYKIIEKRQSVAFWCNPISGHATLYWYQQILGQGPKLLIQFQNNGVVDDSQLPKDRFSAERLKGVDSTLKIQPAKLEDSAVYLCASSLRAFWEDKNIQYFGAGTRLSVL.

The rearrangement uses TRBV28 and TRBJ1-2, with TRBD1 matching 7 bases. V lost 5 bases and J lost 2; bases outside the gene matches: 11. Germline lookup yields CDR1 MDHEN and CDR2 SYDVKM. The CDR3 extends over 16 amino acids. For the CDR3, the DNA is TGTGCCAGCAGTCCCCTTCGGACAGGCTCGAACTATGGCTACACCTTC. Translation gives CASSPLRTGSNYGYTF.

The CDR3 spells CASSSPGQVVGYTF. CDR3 nucleotides: TGTGCCAGCAGCTCCCCGGGACAGGTCGTGGGCTACACCTTC. The V gene is TRBV9, the J gene TRBJ1-2; 8 bases agree with TRBD1. The CDR3 covers 14 residues. V lost 4 bases and J lost 8; bases outside the gene matches: 10. Looked up from germline, CDR1 is SGDLS and CDR2 is YYNGEE.

The V and J genes are TRBV6-1 and TRBJ2-1, with 8 bases matching TRBD1. Germline CDR1 and CDR2: MNHNS and SASEGT. J was trimmed by 0 bases and V by 5 bases; bases with no gene match: 3. This CDR3 contains 15 residues. CDR3 sequence: CASSQGTGSYNEQFF. CDR3 in DNA: TGTGCCAGCAGTCAAGGGACAGGCTCCTACAATGAGCAGTTCTTC.

In its sample, this clone was seen once. This chain uses TRBV10-3 with TRBJ1-4; TRBD1 matches 10 bases. Looked up from germline, CDR1 is ENHRY and CDR2 is SYGVKD. The CDR3 runs 18 residues. J was trimmed by 7 bases and V by 0 bases; bases with no gene match: 11. In nucleotides, the CDR3 is TGTGCCATCAGTGAGTCGATATTTGGGACAGGGGTGCGTGAAAAACTGTTTTTT. It specifies CAISESIFGTGVREKLFF.

The DNA of the CDR3 is TGTGCCAGCAGCTTAGCTGTATGGGACAGAAGAAACACTGAAGCTTTCTTT. This translates into CASSLAVWDRRNTEAFF. The chain carries TRBV7-2 and TRBJ1-1; 7 nucleotides line up with TRBD1. The CDR3 spans 17 residues. Unmatched junction bases numbered 9, after V lost 0 bases and J lost 2 bases. The V gene's germline CDR1 is SGHTA and CDR2 FQGNSA.

The rearrangement links TRBV4-2 to TRBJ2-3; 7 nucleotides agree with TRBD2. This CDR3 region has 15 residues. V gave up 1 base and J gave up 2 bases; unmatched junction bases: 3. Germline-derived CDR1 and CDR2 are LGHNA and YNFKEQ. The CDR3 spells CASSQASGLTDTQYF. DNA of the CDR3: TGTGCCAGCAGCCAAGCTAGCGGACTCACAGATACGCAGTATTTT.

The chain employs TRBV30 and TRBJ1-4; TRBD1 agrees at 8 bases. CDR1 is GTSNPN, CDR2 SVGIG, per germline (reference sequence). The CDR3 is 12 residues long. The CDR3 DNA sequence: TGTGCGGATGGACAGGGCGACGAAAAACTGTTTTTT. Translated: CADGQGDEKLFF.

The chain uses TRBV7-9 and TRBJ1-2; 10 nucleotides agree with TRBD1. Per germline, CDR1 SEHNR and CDR2 FQNEAQ (reference sequence). This CDR3 has 15 amino acids. J lost 2 bases, V lost 1 base, and 1 base had no gene match. CDR3 loop: CASSLGQGANYGYTF. The CDR3 nucleotides read TGTGCCAGCAGCTTAGGACAGGGGGCGAACTATGGCTACACCTTC.

CDR3 sequence: CASSATGSDSPLHF. The CDR3, as DNA: TGTGCCAGCAGCGCAACAGGGTCGGATTCACCCCTCCACTTT. The rearrangement uses TRBV9 and TRBJ1-6; possibly TRBD1 for D (6 bases). Trimming pared 3 bases from V and 8 bases from J, leaving 12 bases between. The CDR3 loop spans 14 amino acids. Germline loops: CDR1 SGDLS, CDR2 YYNGEE.

V usage is TRBV19 and J usage is TRBJ1-5, with TRBD1 identical over 11 bases. Unmatched junction bases numbered 8, after V lost 4 bases and J lost 0 bases. The CDR3 loop spans 18 amino acids. The V gene's germline CDR1 is LNHDA and CDR2 SQIVND (reference sequence). CDR3 loop: CASSNGQGASYSNQPQHF. CDR3 bases: TGTGCCAGTAGTAACGGACAGGGGGCCTCGTATAGCAATCAGCCCCAGCATTTT. Drawing the rest from reference TRBV19 and TRBJ1-5, the complete variable domain is DGGITQSPKYLFRKEGQNVTLSCEQNLNHDAMYWYRQDPGQGLRLIYYSQIVNDFQKGDIAEGYSVSREKKESFPLTVTSAQKNPTAFYLCASSNGQGASYSNQPQHFGDGTRLSIL.

The genes are TRBV29-1 and TRBJ1-2; D unclear. The V gene lost 4 bases and the J gene lost 5 bases, with 14 bases spanning the gap. Germline V CDR1 and CDR2: SQVTM, ANQGSEA. This CDR3 spans 13 amino acids. In DNA form, the CDR3 reads TGCAGCGTTGGGACGGGGAAACAGTATGGCTACACCTTC. It codes for CSVGTGKQYGYTF.

V and J are TRBV5-5 and TRBJ1-5; D unclear. CDR3 size: 14 residues. V was trimmed by 2 bases and J by 6 bases, leaving 12 bases between them. The germline V gene has CDR1 SGHKS and CDR2 YYEKEE (reference sequence). The CDR3 loop is CASSFGVSGQPQHF. The CDR3 DNA is TGTGCCAGCAGCTTCGGAGTCAGCGGTCAGCCCCAGCATTTT. The full variable domain, with the rest looked up from reference TRBV5-5 and TRBJ1-5, is DAGVTQSPTHLIKTRGQQVTLRCSPISGHKSVSWYQQVLGQGPQFIFQYYEKEERGRGNFPDRFSARQFPNYSSELNVNALLLGDSALYLCASSFGVSGQPQHFGDGTRLSIL.

Concerning this clone: One end of the junction is discordant with germline, which a read error may explain. The genes are TRBV6-1 and TRBJ1-5; TRBD1 might be the D (5 bases). Germline CDR1 is MNHNS and CDR2 is SASEGT. This CDR3 is built from 15 residues. In DNA, the CDR3 is TGTGCCAGCAGTGAAGAAAGGGGCGGGAATCGGCCCCAGCATTTT. The encoded protein is CASSEERGGNRPQHF.

V gene TRBV18 combines with J gene TRBJ2-3, with TRBD2 matching over 8 bases. The germline V gene has CDR1 KGHSH and CDR2 LQKENI. CDR3 length equals 14 residues. V lost 5 bases to trimming and J lost 1 base; unmatched junction nucleotides: 2. The CDR3 spells CASSKTSGTDTQYF. DNA for the CDR3: TGTGCCAGCTCAAAGACTAGCGGCACAGATACGCAGTATTTT.

This chain uses TRBV6-1 with TRBJ2-7; D call uncertain. The ends were cut back, 5 bases at V and 3 bases at J, with 14 bases in the middle. CDR1 is MNHNS and CDR2 is SASEGT in the germline V gene. The CDR3 consists of 14 residues. CDR3: CASSYTFKYYEQYF. The CDR3 nucleotides are TGTGCCAGCAGTTATACATTCAAATACTACGAGCAGTACTTC.

A few counts support this clone. The chain links TRBV18 to TRBJ1-6, with TRBD1 matching over 7 bases. The CDR3 is made up of 14 amino acids. From germline, CDR1 is KGHSH and CDR2 LQKENI. V lost 5 bases, J lost 8 bases, and 6 bases stayed unmatched. This CDR3 reads CASSISTGDSPLHF. The CDR3 DNA is TGTGCCAGCTCAATTAGTACAGGGGATTCACCCCTCCACTTT.

This clone was seen only once. The chain uses TRBV19 and TRBJ1-1, with a weak D call TRBD1 (6 bases). The CDR3 contains 15 residues. V lost 7 bases and J lost 1, with 16 bases in between. CDR1 and CDR2 (germline): LNHDA, SQIVND (reference sequence). CDR3 amino acids: CASIIGTRGNTEAFF. In nucleotides, the CDR3 is TGTGCCAGTATAATCGGGACACGGGGGAACACTGAAGCTTTCTTT.

This chain joins TRBV11-2 and TRBJ2-3, with 8 bases fitting TRBD1. Trimming cost V 5 bases and J 0 bases; bases outside gene matches: 4. This CDR3 is built from 15 residues. Germline assignment: CDR1 SGHAT and CDR2 FQNNGV. CDR3 residues: CASSDRGRSTDTQYF. The CDR3 DNA is TGTGCCAGCAGCGACAGGGGCCGAAGCACAGATACGCAGTATTTT.